This T cell receptor beta chain emerged from a study of cytomegalovirus exposure and HLA in healthy donors. The PCR ran on 60 Vbeta and 13 Jbeta primers. Here immunoSEQ multiplex PCR was the method, and the copy in TCRdb shows in-frame clones only, minus some. This table has some 190,000 clones, roughly four fifths appearing once. The CDR3 is 9 amino acids. V was cut by 5 bases and J by 10 bases, with 8 bases left in between. Germline V gene lookup returns CDR1 DFQATT and CDR2 SNEGSKA (reference sequence). The origin of this receptor is a man younger than 30 in good health and CMV-seronegative. The specimen sequenced was PBMCs. The rearrangement uses TRBV20-1 and TRBJ1-2; D might be TRBD1 (5 bases). CDR3 amino acids: CSAAGYYTF. DNA of the CDR3: TGCAGTGCTGCAGGGTACTACACCTTC.